The text below deals with one T cell receptor beta chain. No antigen is known for it. Clones were read by immunoSEQ multiplex PCR, and TCRdb kept only the in-frame ones, dropping some. The table has under 40,000 clones, around 90% seen once. This specimen belongs to a study of PD-1 blockade in classical Hodgkin lymphoma. This CDR3 is built from 17 residues. Trimming cost V 0 bases and J 5 bases, with 16 bases left between them. Germline lookup yields CDR1 KGHSH and CDR2 LQKENI. Study results and caveats: What drove the repertoire differences, possibly disease activity or prior therapy, has not been defined.

Indicated time point: newly diagnosed, previously untreated cHL patient sample. CD4+ T cells were purified from thawed PBMCs by negative selection. Untreated, newly diagnosed classical Hodgkin lymphoma PBMCs served for comparison. This sequence joins TRBV18 and TRBJ2-2; TRBD2 is a possible D gene (6 bases). The TCR originated in a human donor with classical Hodgkin lymphoma. The sequenced sample consisted of CD4+ T cells from blood. This chain's CDR3 is CASSPPVGSPSTGELFF. CDR3 in DNA: TGTGCCAGCTCACCACCGGTCGGGAGTCCTTCAACCGGGGAGCTGTTTTTT.